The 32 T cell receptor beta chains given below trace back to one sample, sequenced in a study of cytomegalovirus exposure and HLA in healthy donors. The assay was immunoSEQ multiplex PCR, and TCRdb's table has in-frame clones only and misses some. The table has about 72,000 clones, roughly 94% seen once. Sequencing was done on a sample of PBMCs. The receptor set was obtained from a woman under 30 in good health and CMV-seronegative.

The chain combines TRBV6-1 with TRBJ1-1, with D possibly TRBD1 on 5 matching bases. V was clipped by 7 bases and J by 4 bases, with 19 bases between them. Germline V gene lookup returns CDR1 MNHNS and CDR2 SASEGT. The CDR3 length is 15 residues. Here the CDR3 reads CASTPVPQGITEAFF. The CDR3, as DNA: TGTGCCAGCACTCCTGTCCCCCAGGGCATCACTGAAGCTTTCTTT.

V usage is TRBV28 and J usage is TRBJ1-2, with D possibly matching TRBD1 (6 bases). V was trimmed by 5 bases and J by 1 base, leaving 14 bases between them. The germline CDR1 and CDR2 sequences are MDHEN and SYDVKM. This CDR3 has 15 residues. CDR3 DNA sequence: TGTGCCAGCAGTCCTGGACAGTTCCATAACTATGGCTACACCTTC. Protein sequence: CASSPGQFHNYGYTF.

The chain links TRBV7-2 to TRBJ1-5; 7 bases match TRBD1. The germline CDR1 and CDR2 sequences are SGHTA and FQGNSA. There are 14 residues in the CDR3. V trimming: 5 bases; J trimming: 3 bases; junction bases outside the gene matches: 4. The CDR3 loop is CASSMTGFNQPQHF. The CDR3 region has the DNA TGTGCCAGCAGCATGACAGGGTTCAATCAGCCCCAGCATTTT.

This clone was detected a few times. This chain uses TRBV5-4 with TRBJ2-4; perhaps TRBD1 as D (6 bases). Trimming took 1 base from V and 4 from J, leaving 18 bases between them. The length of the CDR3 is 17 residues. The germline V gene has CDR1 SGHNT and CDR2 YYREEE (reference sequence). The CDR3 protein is CASSLSAGLGGKNIQYF. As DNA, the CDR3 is TGTGCCAGCAGCTTGTCCGCAGGTTTAGGGGGAAAAAACATTCAGTACTTC.

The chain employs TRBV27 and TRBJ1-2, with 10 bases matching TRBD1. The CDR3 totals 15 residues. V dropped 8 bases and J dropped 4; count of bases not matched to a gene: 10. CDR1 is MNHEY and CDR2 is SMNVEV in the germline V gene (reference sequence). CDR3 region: CASRDRGKRPYGYTF. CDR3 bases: TGTGCCAGCCGGGACAGGGGAAAGAGACCCTATGGCTACACCTTC.

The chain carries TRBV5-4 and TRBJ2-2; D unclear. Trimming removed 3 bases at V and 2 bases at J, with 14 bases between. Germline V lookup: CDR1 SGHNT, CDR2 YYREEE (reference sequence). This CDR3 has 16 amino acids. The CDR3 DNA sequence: TGTGCCAGCAGCTACACCTCAGGTGCCAACACCGGGGAGCTGTTTTTT. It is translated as CASSYTSGANTGELFF.

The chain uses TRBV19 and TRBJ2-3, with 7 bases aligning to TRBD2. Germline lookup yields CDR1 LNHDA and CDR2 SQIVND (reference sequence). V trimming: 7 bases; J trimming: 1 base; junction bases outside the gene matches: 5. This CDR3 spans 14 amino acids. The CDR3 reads CASKRGTRTDTQYF. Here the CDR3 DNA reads TGTGCCAGTAAGCGGGGAACCCGCACAGATACGCAGTATTTT.

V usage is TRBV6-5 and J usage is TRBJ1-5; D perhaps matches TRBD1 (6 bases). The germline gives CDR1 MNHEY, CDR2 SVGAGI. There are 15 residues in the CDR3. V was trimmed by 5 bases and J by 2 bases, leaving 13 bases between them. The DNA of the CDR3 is TGTGCCAGCAGTGCCCAGGGGTACGGCAATCAGCCCCAGCATTTT. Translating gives CASSAQGYGNQPQHF.

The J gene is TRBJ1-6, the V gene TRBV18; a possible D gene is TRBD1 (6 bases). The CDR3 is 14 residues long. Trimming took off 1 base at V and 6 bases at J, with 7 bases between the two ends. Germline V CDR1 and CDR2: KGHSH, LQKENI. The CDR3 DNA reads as TGTGCCAGCTCACCACGGACAGCTAATTCACCCCTCCACTTT. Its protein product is CASSPRTANSPLHF.

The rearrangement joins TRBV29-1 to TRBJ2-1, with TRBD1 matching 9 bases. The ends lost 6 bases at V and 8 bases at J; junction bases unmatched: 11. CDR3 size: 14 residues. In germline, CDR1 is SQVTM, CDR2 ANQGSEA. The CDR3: CSVGFGTGRHEQFF. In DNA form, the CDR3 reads TGCAGCGTGGGATTCGGGACAGGGAGGCATGAGCAGTTCTTC.

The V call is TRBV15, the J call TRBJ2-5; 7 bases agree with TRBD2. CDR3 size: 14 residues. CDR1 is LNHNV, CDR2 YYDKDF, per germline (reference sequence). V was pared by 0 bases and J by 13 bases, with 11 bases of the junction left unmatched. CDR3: CATSRDHSGLPLYF. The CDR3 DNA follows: TGTGCCACCAGCAGAGATCATTCGGGACTACCCTTGTACTTC. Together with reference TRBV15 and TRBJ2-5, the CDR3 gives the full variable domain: DAMVIQNPRYQVTQFGKPVTLSCSQTLNHNVMYWYQQKSSQAPKLLFHYYDKDFNNEADTPDNFQSRRPNTSFCFLDIRSPGLGDTAMYLCATSRDHSGLPLYFGPGTRLLVL.

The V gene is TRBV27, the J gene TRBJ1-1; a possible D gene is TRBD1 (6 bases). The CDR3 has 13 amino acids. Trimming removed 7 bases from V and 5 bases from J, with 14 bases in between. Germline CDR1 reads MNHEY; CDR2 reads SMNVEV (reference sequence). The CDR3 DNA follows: TGTGCCAGCACCCAACAGGGTAGGACTGAAGCTTTCTTT. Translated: CASTQQGRTEAFF.

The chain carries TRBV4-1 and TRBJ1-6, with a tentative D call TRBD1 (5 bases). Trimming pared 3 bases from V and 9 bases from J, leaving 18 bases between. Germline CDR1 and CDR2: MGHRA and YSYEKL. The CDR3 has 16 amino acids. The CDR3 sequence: CASSHPAGGIISPLHF. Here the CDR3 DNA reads TGCGCCAGCAGCCACCCGGCGGGGGGGATAATTTCACCCCTCCACTTT.

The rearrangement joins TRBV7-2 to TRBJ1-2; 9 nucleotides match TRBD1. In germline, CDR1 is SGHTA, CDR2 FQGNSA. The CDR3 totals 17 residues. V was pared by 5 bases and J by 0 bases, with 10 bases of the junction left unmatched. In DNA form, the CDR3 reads TGTGCCAGCAGCGACCGAACAGGGGGCGCACCTAACTATGGCTACACCTTC. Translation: CASSDRTGGAPNYGYTF.

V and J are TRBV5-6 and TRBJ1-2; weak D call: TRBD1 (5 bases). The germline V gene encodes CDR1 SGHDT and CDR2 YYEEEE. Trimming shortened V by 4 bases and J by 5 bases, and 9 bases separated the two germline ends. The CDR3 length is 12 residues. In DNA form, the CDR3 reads TGTGCCAGCAGCCCGGGGACTTATGGCTACACCTTC. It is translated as CASSPGTYGYTF.

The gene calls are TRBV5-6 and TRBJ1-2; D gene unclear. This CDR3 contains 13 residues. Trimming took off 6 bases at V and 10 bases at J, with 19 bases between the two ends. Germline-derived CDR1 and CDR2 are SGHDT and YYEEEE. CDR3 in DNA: TGTGCCAGCACCCGTCCCGAGGAGGAAAACTACACCTTC. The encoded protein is CASTRPEEENYTF. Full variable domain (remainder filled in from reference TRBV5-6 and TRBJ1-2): DAGVTQSPTHLIKTRGQQVTLRCSPKSGHDTVSWYQQALGQGPQFIFQYYEEEERQRGNFPDRFSGHQFPNYSSELNVNALLLGDSALYLCASTRPEEENYTFGSGTRLTVV.

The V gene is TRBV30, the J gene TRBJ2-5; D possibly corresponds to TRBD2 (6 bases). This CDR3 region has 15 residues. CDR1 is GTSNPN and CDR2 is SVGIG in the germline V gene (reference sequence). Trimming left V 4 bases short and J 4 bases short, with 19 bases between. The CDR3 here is CAWTPTPGLRETQYF. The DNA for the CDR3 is TGTGCCTGGACCCCGACCCCGGGACTCCGAGAGACCCAGTACTTC. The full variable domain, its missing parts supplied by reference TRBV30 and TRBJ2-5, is SQTIHQWPATLVQPVGSPLSLECTVEGTSNPNLYWYRQAAGRGLQLLFYSVGIGQISSEVPQNLSASRPQDRQFILSSKKLLLSDSGFYLCAWTPTPGLRETQYFGPGTRLLVL.

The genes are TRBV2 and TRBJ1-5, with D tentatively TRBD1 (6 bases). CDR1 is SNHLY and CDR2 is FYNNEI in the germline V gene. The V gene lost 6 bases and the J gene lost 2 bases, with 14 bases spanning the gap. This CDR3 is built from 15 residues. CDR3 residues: CASRNTGLGNQPQHF. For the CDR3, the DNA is TGTGCCAGCAGAAACACAGGGTTGGGCAATCAGCCCCAGCATTTT.

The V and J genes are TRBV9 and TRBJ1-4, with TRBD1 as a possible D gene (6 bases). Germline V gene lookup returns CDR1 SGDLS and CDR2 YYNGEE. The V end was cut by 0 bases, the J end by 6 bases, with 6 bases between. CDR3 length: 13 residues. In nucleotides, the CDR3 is TGTGCCAGCAGCGTAGCAGGGGATGAAAAACTGTTTTTT. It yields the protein CASSVAGDEKLFF.

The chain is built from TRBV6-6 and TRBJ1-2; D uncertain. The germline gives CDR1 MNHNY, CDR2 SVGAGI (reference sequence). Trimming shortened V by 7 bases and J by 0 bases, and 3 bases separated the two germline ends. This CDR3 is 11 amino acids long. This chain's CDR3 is CASNSNYGYTF. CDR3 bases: TGTGCCAGCAACTCTAACTATGGCTACACCTTC.

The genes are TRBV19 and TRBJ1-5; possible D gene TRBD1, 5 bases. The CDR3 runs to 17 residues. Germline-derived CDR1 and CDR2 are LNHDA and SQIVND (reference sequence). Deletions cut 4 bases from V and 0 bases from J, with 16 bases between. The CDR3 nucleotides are TGTGCCAGTAGTACCGGACACACAATTTATAGCAATCAGCCCCAGCATTTT. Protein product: CASSTGHTIYSNQPQHF.

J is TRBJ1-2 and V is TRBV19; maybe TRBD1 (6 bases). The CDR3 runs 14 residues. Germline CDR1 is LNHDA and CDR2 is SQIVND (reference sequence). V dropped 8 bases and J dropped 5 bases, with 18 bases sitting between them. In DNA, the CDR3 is TGTGCCAGTCAGGGTATCACAGGGCAATATGGCTACACCTTC. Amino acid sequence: CASQGITGQYGYTF.

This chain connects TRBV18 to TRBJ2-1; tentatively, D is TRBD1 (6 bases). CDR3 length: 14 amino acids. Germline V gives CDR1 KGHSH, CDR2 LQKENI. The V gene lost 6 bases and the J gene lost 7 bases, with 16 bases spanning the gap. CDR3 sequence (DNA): TGTGCCAGCTCCGCAGACAGGAATGGTAATGAGCAGTTCTTC. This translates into CASSADRNGNEQFF.

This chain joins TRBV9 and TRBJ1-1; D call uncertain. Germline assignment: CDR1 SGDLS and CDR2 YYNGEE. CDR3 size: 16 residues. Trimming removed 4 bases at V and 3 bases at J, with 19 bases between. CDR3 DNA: TGTGCCAGCAGCCCTAATCCCGGAGATCTCTACACTGAAGCTTTCTTT. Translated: CASSPNPGDLYTEAFF.

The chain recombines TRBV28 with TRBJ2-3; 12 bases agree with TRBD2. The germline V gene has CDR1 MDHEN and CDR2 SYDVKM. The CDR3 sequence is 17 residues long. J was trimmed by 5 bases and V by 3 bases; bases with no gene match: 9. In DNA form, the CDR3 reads TGTGCCAGCAGTTTCCTTTCTAGCGGGGGGGCCAAAGATACGCAGTATTTT. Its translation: CASSFLSSGGAKDTQYF.

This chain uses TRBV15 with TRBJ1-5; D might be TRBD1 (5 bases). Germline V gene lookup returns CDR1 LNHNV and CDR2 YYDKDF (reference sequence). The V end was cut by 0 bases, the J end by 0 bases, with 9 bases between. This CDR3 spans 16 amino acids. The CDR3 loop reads CATSRETANSNQPQHF. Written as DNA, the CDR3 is TGTGCCACCAGCAGAGAGACAGCGAATAGCAATCAGCCCCAGCATTTT.

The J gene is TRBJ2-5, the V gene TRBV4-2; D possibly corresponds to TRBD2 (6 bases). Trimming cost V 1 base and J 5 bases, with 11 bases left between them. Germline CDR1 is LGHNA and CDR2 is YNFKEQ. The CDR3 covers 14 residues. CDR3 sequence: CASSQAGGSETQYF. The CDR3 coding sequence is TGTGCCAGCAGCCAAGCCGGGGGAAGCGAGACCCAGTACTTC.

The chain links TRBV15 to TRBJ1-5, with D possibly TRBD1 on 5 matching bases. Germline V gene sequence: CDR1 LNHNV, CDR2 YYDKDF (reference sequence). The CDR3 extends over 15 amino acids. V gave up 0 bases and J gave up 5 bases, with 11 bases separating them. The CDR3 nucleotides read TGTGCCACCAGCAGAGATAGGGAGGGGCATCAGCCCCAGCATTTT. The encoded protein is CATSRDREGHQPQHF.

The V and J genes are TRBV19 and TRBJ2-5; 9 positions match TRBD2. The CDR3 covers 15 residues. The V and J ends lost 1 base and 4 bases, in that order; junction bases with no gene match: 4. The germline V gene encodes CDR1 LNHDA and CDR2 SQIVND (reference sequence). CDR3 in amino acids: CASSIGGGAGETQYF. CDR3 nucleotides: TGTGCCAGTAGTATAGGCGGGGGGGCGGGAGAGACCCAGTACTTC.

CDR3 amino acids: CAISGQGLNTEAFF. The DNA of the CDR3 is TGTGCCATCAGTGGACAGGGGTTAAACACTGAAGCTTTCTTT. The chain employs TRBV10-3 and TRBJ1-1; 8 positions agree with TRBD1. Unmatched junction bases numbered 3, after V lost 4 bases and J lost 2 bases. Germline V gene data show CDR1 as ENHRY and CDR2 as SYGVKD. This CDR3 is built from 14 residues.

The CDR3 here is CASSWTGSANEKLFF. CDR3 nucleotides: TGTGCCAGCAGCTGGACAGGGTCTGCTAATGAAAAACTGTTTTTT. The chain recombines TRBV6-5 with TRBJ1-4; 8 nucleotides align to TRBD1. The length of the CDR3 is 15 residues. The V and J ends lost 6 bases and 3 bases, in that order; junction bases with no gene match: 6. Germline CDR1 is MNHEY and CDR2 is SVGAGI.

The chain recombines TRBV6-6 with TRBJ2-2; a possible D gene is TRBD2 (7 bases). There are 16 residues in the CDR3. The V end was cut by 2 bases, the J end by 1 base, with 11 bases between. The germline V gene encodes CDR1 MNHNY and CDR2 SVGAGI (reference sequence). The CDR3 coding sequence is TGTGCCAGCAGTTACCCGGGGGGCCAGAACACCGGGGAGCTGTTTTTT. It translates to CASSYPGGQNTGELFF.